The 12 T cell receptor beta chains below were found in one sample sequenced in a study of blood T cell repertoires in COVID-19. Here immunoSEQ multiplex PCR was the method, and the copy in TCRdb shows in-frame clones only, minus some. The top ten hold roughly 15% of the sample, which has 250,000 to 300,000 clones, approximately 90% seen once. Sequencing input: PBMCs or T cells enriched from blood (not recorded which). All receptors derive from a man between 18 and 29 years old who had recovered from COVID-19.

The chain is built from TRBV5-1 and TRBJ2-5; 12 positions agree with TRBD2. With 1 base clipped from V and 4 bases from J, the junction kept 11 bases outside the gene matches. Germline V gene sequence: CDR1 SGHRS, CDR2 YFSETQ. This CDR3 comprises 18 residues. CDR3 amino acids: CASSLLSSGGARGETQYF. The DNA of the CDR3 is TGCGCCAGCAGCTTGCTGTCTAGCGGGGGGGCACGGGGAGAGACCCAGTACTTC.

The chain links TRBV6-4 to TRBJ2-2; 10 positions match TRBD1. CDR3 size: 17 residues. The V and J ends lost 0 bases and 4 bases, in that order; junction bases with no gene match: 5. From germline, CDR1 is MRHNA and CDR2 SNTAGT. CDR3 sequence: CASSDSKGQGSTGELFF. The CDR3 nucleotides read TGTGCCAGCAGTGACTCGAAGGGACAGGGGTCCACCGGGGAGCTGTTTTTT.

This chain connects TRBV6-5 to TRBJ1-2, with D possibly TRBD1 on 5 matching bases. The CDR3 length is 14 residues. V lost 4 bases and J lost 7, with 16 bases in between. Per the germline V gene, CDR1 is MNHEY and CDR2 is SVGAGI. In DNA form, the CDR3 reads TGTGCCAGCAGTTCGGGAGGGGCCCGGGGTGGCTACACCTTC. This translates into CASSSGGARGGYTF.

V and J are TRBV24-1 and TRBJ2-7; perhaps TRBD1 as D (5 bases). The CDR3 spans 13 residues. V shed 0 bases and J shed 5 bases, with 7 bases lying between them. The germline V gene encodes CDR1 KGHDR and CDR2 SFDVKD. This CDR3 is CATSDLTRDEQYF. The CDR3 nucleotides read TGTGCCACCAGTGATTTGACCAGGGACGAGCAGTACTTC.

CDR3 in amino acids: CAWSATSGYTF. In DNA, the CDR3 is TGTGCCTGGAGCGCCACAAGTGGCTACACCTTC. The chain recombines TRBV30 with TRBJ1-2; no reliable D call. V lost 3 bases and J lost 7, with 9 bases in between. This CDR3 contains 11 residues. Germline CDR1 GTSNPN, CDR2 SVGIG (reference sequence).

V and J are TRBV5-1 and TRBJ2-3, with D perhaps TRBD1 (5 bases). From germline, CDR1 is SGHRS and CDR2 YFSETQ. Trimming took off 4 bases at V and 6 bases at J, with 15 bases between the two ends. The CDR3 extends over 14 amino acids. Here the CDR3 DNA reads TGCGCCAGCAGCGGGTTGCCAGGGAAGGATACGCAGTATTTT. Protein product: CASSGLPGKDTQYF.

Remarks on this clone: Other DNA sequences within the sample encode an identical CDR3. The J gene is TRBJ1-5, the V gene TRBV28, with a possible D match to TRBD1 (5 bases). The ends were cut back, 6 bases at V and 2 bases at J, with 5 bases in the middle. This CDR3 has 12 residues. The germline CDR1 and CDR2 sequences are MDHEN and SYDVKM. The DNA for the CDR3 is TGTGCCAGCAGCAGGGGCAATCAGCCCCAGCATTTT. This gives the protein CASSRGNQPQHF. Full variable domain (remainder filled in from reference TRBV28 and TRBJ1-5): DVKVTQSSRYLVKRTGEKVFLECVQDMDHENMFWYRQDPGLGLRLIYFSYDVKMKEKGDIPEGYSVSREKKERFSLILESASTNQTSMYLCASSRGNQPQHFGDGTRLSIL.

CDR3: CASSRTQNSYNEQFF. The CDR3 region has the DNA TGTGCCAGCAGCCGAACTCAAAACTCCTACAATGAGCAGTTCTTC. V gene TRBV5-5 combines with J gene TRBJ2-1; D uncertain. Looked up from germline, CDR1 is SGHKS and CDR2 is YYEKEE (reference sequence). Trimming left V 4 bases short and J 0 bases short, with 11 bases between. The CDR3 contains 15 residues.

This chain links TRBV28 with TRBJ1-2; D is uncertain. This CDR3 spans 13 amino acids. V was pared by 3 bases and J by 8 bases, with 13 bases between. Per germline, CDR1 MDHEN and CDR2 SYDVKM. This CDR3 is CASSFGGARGYTF. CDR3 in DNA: TGTGCCAGCAGTTTCGGTGGTGCTCGGGGCTACACCTTC.

The CDR3 bases are TGCAGTGCTAGTACGGAGGGGTCAAAGACCCAGTACTTC. It codes for CSASTEGSKTQYF. J is TRBJ2-5 and V is TRBV20-1; tentatively, D is TRBD2 (6 bases). CDR3 length: 13 residues. The germline V and J ends were trimmed by 3 bases and 6 bases, with 14 bases remaining between them. Germline V lookup: CDR1 DFQATT, CDR2 SNEGSKA (reference sequence).

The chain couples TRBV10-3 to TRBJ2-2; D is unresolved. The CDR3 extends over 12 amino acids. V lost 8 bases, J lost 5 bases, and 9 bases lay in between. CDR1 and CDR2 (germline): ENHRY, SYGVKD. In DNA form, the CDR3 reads TGTGCCATCCGCCAGGATACCGGGGAGCTGTTTTTT. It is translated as CAIRQDTGELFF.

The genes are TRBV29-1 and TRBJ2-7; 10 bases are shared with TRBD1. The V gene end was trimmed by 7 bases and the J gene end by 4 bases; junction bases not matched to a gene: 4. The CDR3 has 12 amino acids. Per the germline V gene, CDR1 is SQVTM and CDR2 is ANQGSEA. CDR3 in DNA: TGCAGCGCCTCGGGACAGGGGTACGAGCAGTACTTC. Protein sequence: CSASGQGYEQYF.